This TCR beta chain was sequenced during a study of T cells after yellow fever vaccination. Study results and caveats: One caveat is that FACS-sorted repertoires could contain abundant clonotypes contaminating from the bulk population.

This clonotype showed up many times. What it binds is not known. Germline assignment: CDR1 MGHRA and CDR2 YSYEKL. This CDR3 contains 18 residues. V was pared by 5 bases and J by 2 bases, with 9 bases of the junction left unmatched. TCRdb itself ran the 5' RACE reads through MiXCR, one entry per CDR3 protein. The sample lists 450,000 to 600,000 distinct CDR3 sequences; approximately 16% were seen once. This chain connects TRBV4-1 to TRBJ1-4; TRBD1 matches at 12 bases. This TCR was recovered from a man aged 18-30 years who received the YFV17D yellow fever vaccine. This material consisted of PBMCs, taken about 5 days after the first yellow fever vaccination. This chain's CDR3 is CASSAGTGGWKTNEKLFF. DNA for the CDR3: TGCGCCAGCAGCGCCGGGACAGGGGGCTGGAAGACTAATGAAAAACTGTTTTTT.